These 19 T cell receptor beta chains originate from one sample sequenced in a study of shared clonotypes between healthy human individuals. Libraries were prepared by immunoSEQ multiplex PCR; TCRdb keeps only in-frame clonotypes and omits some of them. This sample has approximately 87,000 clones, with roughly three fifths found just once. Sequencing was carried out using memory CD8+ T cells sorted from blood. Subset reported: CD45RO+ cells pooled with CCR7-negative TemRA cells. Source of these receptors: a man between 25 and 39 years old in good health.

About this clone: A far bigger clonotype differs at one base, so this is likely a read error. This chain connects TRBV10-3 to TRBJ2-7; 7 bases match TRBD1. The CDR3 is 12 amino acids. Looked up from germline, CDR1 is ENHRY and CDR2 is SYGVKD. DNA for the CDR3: TGTGCCAGCAGTGGGACAGACTACGAGCAGTACTTC. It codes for CASSGTDYEQYF.

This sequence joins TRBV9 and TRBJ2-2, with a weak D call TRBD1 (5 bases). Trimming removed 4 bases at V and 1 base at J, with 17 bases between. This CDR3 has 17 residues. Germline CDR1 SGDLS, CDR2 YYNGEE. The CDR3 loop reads CASSPTGARLNTGELFF. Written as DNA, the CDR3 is TGTGCCAGCAGCCCTACTGGGGCCAGACTGAACACCGGGGAGCTGTTTTTT.

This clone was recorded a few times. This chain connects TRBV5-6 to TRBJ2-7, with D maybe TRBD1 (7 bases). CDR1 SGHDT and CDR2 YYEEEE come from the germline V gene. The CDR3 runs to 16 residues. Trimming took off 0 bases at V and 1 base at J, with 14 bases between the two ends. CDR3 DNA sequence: TGTGCCAGCAGCTTGGGCGGGACAGTTGGTTCCTACGAGCAGTACTTC. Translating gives CASSLGGTVGSYEQYF.

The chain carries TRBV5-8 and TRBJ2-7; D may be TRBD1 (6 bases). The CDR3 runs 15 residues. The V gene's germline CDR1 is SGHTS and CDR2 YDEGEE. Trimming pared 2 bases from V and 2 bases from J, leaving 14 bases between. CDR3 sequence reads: CASSLNRAPTYEQYF. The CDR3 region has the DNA TGTGCCAGCAGCTTAAACAGGGCCCCAACCTACGAGCAGTACTTC.

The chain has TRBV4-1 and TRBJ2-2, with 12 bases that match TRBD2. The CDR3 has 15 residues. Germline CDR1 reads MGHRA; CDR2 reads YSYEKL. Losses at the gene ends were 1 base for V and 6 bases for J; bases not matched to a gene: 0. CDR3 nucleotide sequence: TGCGCCAGCAGCCAAGGACTAGCGGGAGCCGGGGAGCTGTTTTTT. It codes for CASSQGLAGAGELFF.

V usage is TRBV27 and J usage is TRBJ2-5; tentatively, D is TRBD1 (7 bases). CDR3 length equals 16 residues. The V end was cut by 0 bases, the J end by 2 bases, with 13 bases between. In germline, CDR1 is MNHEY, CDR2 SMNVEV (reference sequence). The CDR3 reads CASSLSGGGRQETQYF. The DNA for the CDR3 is TGTGCCAGCAGTTTATCCGGAGGGGGCAGACAAGAGACCCAGTACTTC.

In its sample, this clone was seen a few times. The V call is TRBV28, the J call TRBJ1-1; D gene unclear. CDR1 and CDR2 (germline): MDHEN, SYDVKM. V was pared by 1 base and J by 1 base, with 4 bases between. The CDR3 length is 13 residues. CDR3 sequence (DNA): TGTGCCAGCAGTTTATACAGGAACACTGAAGCTTTCTTT. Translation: CASSLYRNTEAFF.

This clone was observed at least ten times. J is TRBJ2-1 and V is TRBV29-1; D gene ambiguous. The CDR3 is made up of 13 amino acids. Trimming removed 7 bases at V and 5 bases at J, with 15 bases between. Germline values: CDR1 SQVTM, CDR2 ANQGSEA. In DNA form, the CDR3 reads TGCAGCGCCCCGTTGATGGATCACAATGAGCAGTTCTTC. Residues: CSAPLMDHNEQFF.

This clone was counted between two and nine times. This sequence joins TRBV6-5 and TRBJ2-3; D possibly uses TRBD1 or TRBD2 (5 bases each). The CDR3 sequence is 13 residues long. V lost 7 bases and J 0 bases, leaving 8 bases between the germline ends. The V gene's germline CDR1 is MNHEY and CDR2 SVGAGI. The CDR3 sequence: CASTRDSTDTQYF. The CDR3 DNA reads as TGTGCCAGCACCCGGGACAGCACAGATACGCAGTATTTT.

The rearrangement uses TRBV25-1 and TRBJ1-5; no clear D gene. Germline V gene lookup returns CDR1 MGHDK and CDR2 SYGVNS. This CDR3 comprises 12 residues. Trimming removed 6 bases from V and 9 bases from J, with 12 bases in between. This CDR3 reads CASSYVSGPQHF. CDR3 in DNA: TGTGCCAGCAGCTATGTTTCTGGGCCCCAGCATTTT.

The chain's CDR3 is CASSEGSENTEAFF. CDR3 nucleotide sequence: TGTGCCAGCAGTGAAGGTTCGGAGAACACTGAAGCTTTCTTT. J is TRBJ1-1 and V is TRBV6-1; D is ambiguous. V was shortened by 1 base and J by 1 base, with 7 bases between the two germline ends. CDR3 length: 14 amino acids. The V gene's germline CDR1 is MNHNS and CDR2 SASEGT.

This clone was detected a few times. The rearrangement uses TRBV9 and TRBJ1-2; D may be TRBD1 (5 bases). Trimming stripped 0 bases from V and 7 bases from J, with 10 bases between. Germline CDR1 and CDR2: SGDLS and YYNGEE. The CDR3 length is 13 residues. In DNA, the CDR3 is TGTGCCAGCAGCGTAGCAACAGGCCGTGGCTACACCTTC. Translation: CASSVATGRGYTF.

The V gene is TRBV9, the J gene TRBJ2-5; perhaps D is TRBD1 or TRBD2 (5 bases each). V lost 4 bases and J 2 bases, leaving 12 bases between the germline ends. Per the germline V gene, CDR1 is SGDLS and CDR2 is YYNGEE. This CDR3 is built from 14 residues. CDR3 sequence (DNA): TGTGCCAGCAGCTCGGGACCCGGGCAAGAGACCCAGTACTTC. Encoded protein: CASSSGPGQETQYF.

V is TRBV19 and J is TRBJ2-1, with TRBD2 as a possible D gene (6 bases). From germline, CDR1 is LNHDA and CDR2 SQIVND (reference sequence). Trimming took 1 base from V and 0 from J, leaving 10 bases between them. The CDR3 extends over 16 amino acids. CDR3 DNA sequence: TGTGCCAGTAGTATAGTGGGGGGTACCTCCTACAATGAGCAGTTCTTC. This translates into CASSIVGGTSYNEQFF.

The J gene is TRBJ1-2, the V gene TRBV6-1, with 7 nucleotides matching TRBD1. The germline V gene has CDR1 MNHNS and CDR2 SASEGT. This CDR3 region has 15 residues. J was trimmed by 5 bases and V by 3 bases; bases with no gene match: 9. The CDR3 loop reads CASSESTGEVYGYTF. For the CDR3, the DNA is TGTGCCAGCAGTGAGTCCACAGGGGAGGTATATGGCTACACCTTC.

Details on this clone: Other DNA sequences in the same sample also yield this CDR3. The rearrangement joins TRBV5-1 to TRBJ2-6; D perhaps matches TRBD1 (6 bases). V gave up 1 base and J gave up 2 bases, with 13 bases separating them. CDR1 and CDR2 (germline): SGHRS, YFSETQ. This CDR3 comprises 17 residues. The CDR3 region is CASSLQGLGTGANVLTF. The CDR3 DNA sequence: TGCGCCAGCAGCTTGCAGGGGTTAGGTACTGGGGCCAACGTCCTGACTTTC.

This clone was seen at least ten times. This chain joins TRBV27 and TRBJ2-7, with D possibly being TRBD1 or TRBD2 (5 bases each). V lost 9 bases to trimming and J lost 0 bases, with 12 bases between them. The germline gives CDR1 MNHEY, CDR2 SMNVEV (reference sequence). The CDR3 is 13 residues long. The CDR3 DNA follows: TGTGCCAGTGGGACGCTGAGCTCCTACGAGCAGTACTTC. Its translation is CASGTLSSYEQYF.

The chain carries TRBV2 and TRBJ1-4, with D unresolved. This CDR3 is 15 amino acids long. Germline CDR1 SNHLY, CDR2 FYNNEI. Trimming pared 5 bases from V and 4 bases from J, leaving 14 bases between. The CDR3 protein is CASSNSDGINEKLFF. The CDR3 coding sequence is TGTGCCAGCAGTAACTCGGACGGCATTAATGAAAAACTGTTTTTT.

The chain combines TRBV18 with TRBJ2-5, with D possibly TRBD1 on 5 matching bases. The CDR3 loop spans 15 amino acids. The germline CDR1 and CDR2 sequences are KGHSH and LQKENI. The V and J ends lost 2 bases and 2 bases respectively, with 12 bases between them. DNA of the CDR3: TGTGCCAGCTCACCAGACCAGACAGCACAAGAGACCCAGTACTTC. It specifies CASSPDQTAQETQYF.